This TCR beta chain is from a study of cytomegalovirus exposure and HLA in healthy donors. Broader study findings: The study listed 164 cytomegalovirus-associated TCR beta chains.

CDR3 size: 14 residues. PCR amplification relied on 60 Vbeta primers (plus 13 Jbeta primers). Method: immunoSEQ multiplex PCR; TCRdb's copy keeps in-frame clones and lacks some. The sample consists of 40,000 to 45,000 clones, 45% to 65% of them appearing once. As concerns this clone: What it binds is unknown.

The TCR sequence derives from a human donor in good health. The material sequenced was PBMCs. The chain carries TRBV21-1 and TRBJ2-7; the D call of TRBD2 is as the table states it, not checked on the DNA. TRBV21-1 is tagged as a pseudogene. Written as DNA, the CDR3 is TGTGCCAGCTCCGCCGGGGCGGGAGTAAGGGAGCAGTACTTC. Translated: CASSAGAGVREQYF.